The rows below give T cell receptor beta chains drawn from one sample of a study of blood T cell repertoires in COVID-19. Method: immunoSEQ multiplex PCR; TCRdb's copy keeps in-frame clones and lacks some. This sample has 200,000 to 300,000 clones, with approximately 90% found just once. Material for sequencing was peripheral blood. The receptors were gathered from a woman in her 30s with COVID-19, enrolled during active disease. CDR3s include the opening cysteine and the closing phenylalanine or tryptophan.

J: TRBJ1-5; V: TRBV12-1; CDR3: CASPNPTGTGLGNQPQHF
J: TRBJ1-5; V: TRBV28; CDR3: CASSPDREAQPQHF
J: TRBJ2-2; V: TRBV5-1; CDR3: CASSWGARGTGELFF
J: TRBJ1-1; V: TRBV29-1; CDR3: CSVAGDRGHSTEAFF
J: TRBJ2-7; V: TRBV5-4; CDR3: CASSRQGAEEQYF
J: TRBJ2-5; V: TRBV28; CDR3: CASSSDREVVTQYF
J: TRBJ2-1; V: TRBV4-3; CDR3: CASSQSTSGGADEQFF
J: TRBJ1-3; V: TRBV10-3; CDR3: CAITSDGERSSGLYSGNTIYF
J: TRBJ2-7; V: TRBV28; CDR3: CASSSRTGVYEQYF
J: TRBJ1-2; V: TRBV28; CDR3: CASSSLPGQGISGYTF
J: TRBJ1-2; V: TRBV6-2/TRBV6-3; CDR3: CASSSSSLYGYTF
J: TRBJ2-1; V: TRBV18; CDR3: CASSPPLASGVNNEQFF
J: TRBJ2-1; V: TRBV2; CDR3: CASSIRGDEQFF
J: TRBJ1-4; V: TRBV27; CDR3: CASSLRSGGLYEKLFF
J: TRBJ1-2; V: TRBV7-9; CDR3: CASSSDRGNGYTF
J: TRBJ2-1; V: TRBV6-4; CDR3: CASSDSVGASYNEQFF
J: TRBJ1-2; V: TRBV4-1; CDR3: CASSQGRSGLYGYTF
J: TRBJ2-5; V: TRBV4-2; CDR3: CASSPGTGQETQYF
J: TRBJ2-2; V: TRBV24-1; CDR3: CATSRTGAFTGELFF
J: TRBJ2-2; V: TRBV12-1; CDR3: CASSLSGKRAGELFF
J: TRBJ2-7; V: TRBV3-1/TRBV3-2; CDR3: CASSQEGRGQYF
J: TRBJ1-5; V: TRBV7-2; CDR3: CASSPGSWYSNQPQHF
J: TRBJ1-6; V: TRBV27; CDR3: CASSLGQGMNSPLHF
J: TRBJ1-6; V: TRBV5-1; CDR3: CASSHGQSSYNSPLHF